The rows below give T cell receptor beta chains drawn from one sample of a study of blood T cell repertoires in COVID-19. Using immunoSEQ multiplex PCR, the repertoire was profiled, and TCRdb retains in-frame clones only, with some absent. Of 150,000 to 200,000 clones in the sample, more than 80% were seen once. Input material: PBMCs or T cells enriched from blood (not recorded which). These receptors originate from a man aged 35-49 years who had recovered from COVID-19. CDR3s include the opening cysteine and the closing phenylalanine or tryptophan. A D gene is named only where the DNA matches it firmly. Clone size is stated in some rows and not others, as once, few, many or a class when expanded.

d_gene | j_gene | v_gene | abundance | CDR3aa | CDR3nt
NA | TRBJ1-2 | TRBV27 | NA | CASSLKGEGNYGYTF | TGTGCCAGCAGTTTGAAGGGAGAGGGTAACTATGGCTACACCTTC
NA | TRBJ1-2 | TRBV2 | NA | CASREQGGFSYTF | TGTGCCAGCCGCGAACAGGGAGGGTTCAGCTACACCTTC
TRBD1 | TRBJ2-2 | TRBV2 | NA | CASGGQGNTGELFF | TGTGCCAGCGGGGGACAGGGTAACACCGGGGAGCTGTTTTTT
TRBD2 | TRBJ2-3 | TRBV6-5 | NA | CASSYQAGGPTDTQYF | TGTGCCAGCAGTTATCAAGCGGGAGGGCCCACAGATACGCAGTATTTT
TRBD1 | TRBJ1-1 | TRBV5-1 | NA | CASSLGSGQGSGGAFF | TGCGCCAGCAGCTTGGGATCGGGACAGGGCTCTGGTGGAGCTTTCTTT
TRBD2 | TRBJ2-2 | TRBV9 | NA | CASSASGRTTGELFF | TGTGCCAGCAGTGCTAGCGGGAGAACTACCGGGGAGCTGTTTTTT
NA | TRBJ1-6 | TRBV27 | NA | CASRRKTGFSPLHF | TGTGCCAGCAGGAGAAAAACAGGGTTTTCACCCCTCCACTTT
NA | TRBJ1-4 | TRBV9 | NA | CASSPALGDEKLFF | TGTGCCAGCAGCCCAGCGCTAGGGGATGAAAAACTGTTTTTT
NA | TRBJ1-2 | TRBV7-9 | NA | CASSLAGQHYGYTF | TGTGCCAGCAGCTTAGCAGGACAACACTATGGCTACACCTTC
TRBD1 | TRBJ2-5 | TRBV13 | NA | CASSSPTGAGKTQYF | TGTGCCAGCAGCTCGCCGACAGGGGCGGGGAAGACCCAGTACTTC
NA | TRBJ2-3 | TRBV5-6 | NA | CASSLTRTDTQYF | TGTGCCAGCAGCTTAACTAGAACAGATACGCAGTATTTT
TRBD2 | TRBJ2-5 | TRBV7-2 | NA | CASSQSGREEETQYF | TGTGCCAGCAGCCAAAGCGGGAGGGAGGAAGAGACCCAGTACTTC
TRBD1 | TRBJ1-2 | TRBV28 | NA | CASSSGQDIYGYTF | TGTGCCAGCAGTTCCGGACAGGACATCTATGGCTACACCTTC
TRBD2 | TRBJ2-3 | TRBV9 | NA | CASSGGAGRRLDTQYF | TGTGCCAGCAGCGGAGGAGCGGGGAGAAGATTAGATACGCAGTATTTT
NA | TRBJ2-2 | TRBV29-1 | NA | CSAFISGQSTGELFF | TGCAGCGCGTTCATCTCCGGACAGAGCACCGGGGAGCTGTTTTTT
NA | TRBJ1-1 | TRBV18 | NA | CASSPQRAINTEAFF | TGTGCCAGCTCACCCCAACGAGCGATAAACACTGAAGCTTTCTTT
NA | TRBJ2-1 | TRBV5-4 | many | CASSFPGNNEQFF | TGTGCCAGCAGCTTTCCGGGAAACAATGAGCAGTTCTTC
NA | TRBJ1-4 | TRBV6-5 | once | CASSIDRSLGKLFF | TGTGCCAGCAGCATTGACAGGTCATTGGGAAAACTGTTTTTT
NA | TRBJ2-1 | TRBV5-1 | NA | CASSLEPSREQFF | TGCGCCAGCAGCTTGGAACCGTCGAGGGAGCAGTTCTTC
NA | TRBJ2-3 | TRBV19 | once | CASSTQRDTTQYF | TGTGCCAGTAGTACGCAACGGGACACAACGCAGTATTTT
NA | TRBJ1-2 | TRBV29-1 | NA | CSVSDGNYGYTF | TGCAGCGTGTCAGACGGGAACTATGGCTACACCTTC
NA | TRBJ1-5 | TRBV23-1 | NA | CASIHRDSNQPQHF | TGCGCCAGCATCCACAGGGATAGCAATCAGCCCCAGCATTTT
TRBD1 | TRBJ1-1 | TRBV19 | many | CASSPTGVTEAFF | TGTGCCAGTAGTCCGACAGGGGTCACTGAAGCTTTCTTT
NA | TRBJ2-5 | TRBV10-2 | NA | CASGDPTGAETQYF | TGCGCCAGCGGGGACCCGACAGGTGCAGAGACCCAGTACTTC
TRBD2 | TRBJ2-5 | TRBV2 | NA | CASRETGGGETQYF | TGTGCCAGCAGGGAAACGGGGGGAGGGGAGACCCAGTACTTC
TRBD1 | TRBJ2-7 | TRBV11-3 | once | CASSLTGDYEQYF | TGTGCCAGCAGCTTAACAGGGGACTACGAGCAGTACTTC
TRBD1 | TRBJ1-5 | TRBV19 | NA | CASSDRVNQPQHF | TGTGCCAGTAGTGACAGGGTAAATCAGCCCCAGCATTTT
TRBD2 | TRBJ2-5 | TRBV5-1 | once | CASSPSTSALQQTQYF | TGCGCCAGCAGCCCTTCGACTAGCGCCCTACAGCAGACCCAGTACTTC
NA | TRBJ1-6 | TRBV6-5 | NA | CASTEDYNNSPLHF | TGTGCCAGCACAGAAGACTACAATAATTCACCCCTCCACTTT
NA | TRBJ1-2 | TRBV19 | NA | CASSTQGLRGTREGYTF | TGTGCCAGTAGTACCCAAGGGCTTCGGGGGACGAGAGAAGGCTACACCTTC
NA | TRBJ2-1 | TRBV24-1 | NA | CATSEGAPWGEQFF | TGTGCCACCAGTGAAGGGGCGCCTTGGGGTGAGCAGTTCTTC
TRBD1 | TRBJ2-7 | TRBV13 | NA | CASSPYRDRVSYEQYF | TGTGCCAGCAGCCCTTACCGGGACAGGGTTTCCTACGAGCAGTACTTC
NA | TRBJ1-6 | TRBV28 | NA | CASSLEALSNSPLHF | TGTGCCAGCAGTTTAGAGGCGTTGAGTAATTCACCCCTCCACTTT
TRBD2 | TRBJ2-3 | TRBV7-9 | NA | CASSSRGTSGVDTQYF | TGTGCCAGCAGCTCACGTGGGACTAGCGGGGTAGATACGCAGTATTTT
NA | TRBJ1-1 | TRBV5-6 | NA | CASSLTRDTEAFF | TGTGCCAGCAGCTTGACCCGGGACACTGAAGCTTTCTTT
NA | TRBJ1-2 | TRBV7-5 | NA | CRTGSYGYTF | TGTCGGACAGGGTCTTATGGCTACACCTTC
TRBD2 | TRBJ2-7 | TRBV29-1 | NA | CSVGLAGAIYEQYF | TGCAGCGTTGGACTAGCGGGAGCAATCTACGAGCAGTACTTC
TRBD2 | TRBJ2-1 | TRBV19 | NA | CASSIGASGSYNEQFF | TGTGCCAGTAGTATAGGGGCTAGCGGCTCCTACAATGAGCAGTTCTTC
NA | TRBJ1-5 | TRBV4-2 | NA | CASSQDYTGTDLSQPQHF | TGTGCCAGCAGCCAAGACTACACCGGGACTGATTTATCTCAGCCCCAGCATTTT
NA | TRBJ2-7 | TRBV6-5 | NA | CASSYSGQLHSYEQYF | TGTGCCAGCAGTTACTCTGGGCAGCTCCATTCCTACGAGCAGTACTTC
TRBD1 | TRBJ1-3 | TRBV19 | NA | CASSMADRGPGNTIYF | TGTGCCAGTAGTATGGCGGACAGGGGGCCCGGAAACACCATATATTTT
TRBD1 | TRBJ1-2 | TRBV3-1/TRBV3-2 | NA | CASSQAGGPSYTF | TGTGCCAGCAGCCAAGCAGGGGGGCCGAGCTACACCTTC
TRBD1 | TRBJ1-6 | TRBV11-1 | NA | CASSSGTGNSPLHF | TGTGCCAGCAGCTCCGGGACAGGCAATTCACCCCTCCACTTT
NA | TRBJ1-2 | TRBV30 | NA | CAWTTGGAFRGYTF | TGTGCCTGGACCACGGGGGGGGCTTTTCGTGGCTACACCTTC
TRBD2 | TRBJ2-1 | TRBV29-1 | NA | CSVATLRTSGRGAYNEQFF | TGCAGCGTCGCGACCCTTCGGACTAGCGGGAGGGGGGCCTACAATGAGCAGTTCTTC
NA | TRBJ1-1 | TRBV9 | NA | CASSVAGGIEAFF | TGTGCCAGCAGCGTAGCTGGGGGGATCGAAGCTTTCTTT
NA | TRBJ1-1 | TRBV27 | NA | CASRRGYTEAFF | TGTGCCAGCAGACGGGGGTACACTGAAGCTTTCTTT